A selection of T cell receptor beta chains follows, all from one sample in a study of T cell changes during pregnancy in multiple sclerosis. This table comes from immunoSEQ multiplex PCR, and its TCRdb copy is limited to in-frame clones, with some not included. The table records about 85,000 clones, just over 90% of them present only once. Material: peripheral blood, obtained in the first trimester of pregnancy. These receptors came from a female donor with multiple sclerosis, enrolled in a pregnancy study. CDR3s include the opening cysteine and the closing phenylalanine or tryptophan. The order of the fields is V gene, clone size, CDR3 protein. Rows may omit the clone size; those that give it use once, few, many or a size class.

v_gene: TRBV5-4; abundance: NA; CDR3aa: CASSLVSGRAGTQYF
v_gene: TRBV5-1; abundance: NA; CDR3aa: CASSGRLAGGTDTQYF
v_gene: TRBV5-6; abundance: NA; CDR3aa: CASSSPTGAALGQETQYF
v_gene: TRBV7-9; abundance: NA; CDR3aa: CASSFYGRVVDEQYF
v_gene: TRBV11-3; abundance: NA; CDR3aa: CASSPRGTASTDTQYF
v_gene: TRBV5-4; abundance: NA; CDR3aa: CASSLGGQGFTGELFF
v_gene: TRBV7-3; abundance: NA; CDR3aa: CASSLSKLAGGDTQYF
v_gene: TRBV7-2; abundance: NA; CDR3aa: CASSPKHRVIREKLFF
v_gene: TRBV28; abundance: NA; CDR3aa: CASGRTGGYNEQFF
v_gene: TRBV5-4; abundance: NA; CDR3aa: CASSSLTGGQYF
v_gene: TRBV6-1; abundance: NA; CDR3aa: CASRLQLAQYF
v_gene: TRBV4-1; abundance: few; CDR3aa: CASSQDPPGLAGGLTQYF
v_gene: TRBV4-2; abundance: NA; CDR3aa: CASSQGEGGLGSNEQFF
v_gene: TRBV5-1; abundance: NA; CDR3aa: CASSLTAGGTGELFF
v_gene: TRBV15; abundance: NA; CDR3aa: CATSRDRQSREQFF
v_gene: TRBV5-4; abundance: NA; CDR3aa: CASAGGPKNEQFF
v_gene: TRBV12-5; abundance: NA; CDR3aa: CASGLVIWRDREPLWTEAFF
v_gene: TRBV7-2; abundance: few; CDR3aa: CASSPQGGGNQPQHF
v_gene: TRBV10-3; abundance: NA; CDR3aa: CAISESPSDSGGELFF
v_gene: TRBV29-1; abundance: NA; CDR3aa: CSVRRTTVDTQYF
v_gene: TRBV10-3; abundance: once; CDR3aa: CATGWVLGTGNTEAFF
v_gene: TRBV5-1; abundance: NA; CDR3aa: CASSFGGAYNEQFF
v_gene: TRBV15; abundance: once; CDR3aa: CATSSSGLAGTYEQYF
v_gene: TRBV28; abundance: NA; CDR3aa: CASSSDGTVEKLFF
v_gene: TRBV6-1; abundance: NA; CDR3aa: CASSEALRAGANEKLFF
v_gene: TRBV6-5; abundance: NA; CDR3aa: CASSPSGREQYF
v_gene: TRBV7-3; abundance: NA; CDR3aa: CASSFSGVAKNIQYF
v_gene: TRBV5-1; abundance: NA; CDR3aa: CASSLGEGETQYF
v_gene: TRBV5-4; abundance: NA; CDR3aa: CASSPGWTANTEAFF
v_gene: TRBV19; abundance: NA; CDR3aa: CASSLGLADYNEQFF
v_gene: TRBV28; abundance: NA; CDR3aa: CASRWEGGTQYF
v_gene: TRBV28; abundance: NA; CDR3aa: CASKSGDRDNEQFF
v_gene: TRBV18; abundance: NA; CDR3aa: CASSPLAEQYEQYF
v_gene: TRBV19; abundance: NA; CDR3aa: CASDSGQGMNRKTQYF
v_gene: TRBV5-5; abundance: NA; CDR3aa: CASSRGQGDNSPLHF
v_gene: TRBV7-2; abundance: NA; CDR3aa: CASSLVAGGPGADTQYF
v_gene: TRBV28; abundance: NA; CDR3aa: CASSLITGRGEKLFF
v_gene: TRBV11-2; abundance: NA; CDR3aa: CASSSDGGRATGELFF
v_gene: TRBV9; abundance: NA; CDR3aa: CASSVLTGELFF
v_gene: TRBV11-3; abundance: NA; CDR3aa: CASSSEGRSSYNEQFF
v_gene: TRBV29-1; abundance: NA; CDR3aa: CSVPGQGTGELFF
v_gene: TRBV27; abundance: NA; CDR3aa: CASSTQGTEAFF
v_gene: TRBV5-1; abundance: NA; CDR3aa: CASSLPTGGVTEAFF
v_gene: TRBV27; abundance: NA; CDR3aa: CAGRPGTGDYEQYF
v_gene: TRBV11-2; abundance: NA; CDR3aa: CASSSRTGSTEAFF
v_gene: TRBV5-1; abundance: NA; CDR3aa: CASSLLADSDTQYF
v_gene: TRBV19; abundance: NA; CDR3aa: CASSRSKNEKLFF
v_gene: TRBV10-3; abundance: NA; CDR3aa: CAISGGTVETQYF
v_gene: TRBV6-6; abundance: once; CDR3aa: CASSYAGTSGRETQYF
v_gene: TRBV5-5; abundance: few; CDR3aa: CASSETTGLNTEAFF
v_gene: TRBV28; abundance: NA; CDR3aa: CASHSSGRAYNEQFF
v_gene: TRBV28; abundance: NA; CDR3aa: CASSLTGSEGYTEAFF
v_gene: TRBV6-5; abundance: NA; CDR3aa: CASSYSGVGSSYEQYF
v_gene: TRBV9; abundance: NA; CDR3aa: CASSALGLLVNEQFF
v_gene: TRBV4-3; abundance: NA; CDR3aa: CASSRAGEETQYF
v_gene: TRBV5-8; abundance: NA; CDR3aa: CASSLVGGSADTQYF
v_gene: TRBV7-9; abundance: few; CDR3aa: CASSLVMSNTEAFF